Following are 30 T cell receptor beta chains from one sample sequenced in a study of identical twins. From the 5' RACE reads, TCRdb called clonotypes with MiXCR, one entry per CDR3 protein. The table has 1.5 million to 2 million distinct CDR3 sequences, around 33% seen once; the top ten hold 0.27%. The sequencing sample was made of cord blood. All receptors derive from a newborn girl in good health.

The V call is TRBV21-1, the J call TRBJ2-3; the table's TRBD2 call for D was not verified on the DNA. TRBV21-1 is a known pseudogene. The CDR3 runs 17 residues. CDR3 coding DNA: TGTGCCAGCAGCACTCGAGTGACTAGCGGATTCACAGATACGCAGTATTTT. As protein: CASSTRVTSGFTDTQYF.

About this clonotype itself: The junction does not match germline at one end; this may be a read error. The chain combines TRBV5-4 with TRBJ1-2, with D tentatively TRBD1 (6 bases). This CDR3 is built from 13 residues. The germline gives CDR1 SGHNT, CDR2 YYREEE (reference sequence). CDR3 region: CASRLGAPYGCTF. As DNA, the CDR3 is TGTGCCAGCAGATTGGGGGCCCCCTATGGCTGCACCTTC.

The gene calls are TRBV7-2 and TRBJ2-7; TRBD2 matches at 14 bases. Germline-derived CDR1 and CDR2 are SGHTA and FQGNSA. The CDR3 runs to 14 residues. CDR3 DNA: TGTGCTACGACTAGCGGGAGGGCCGGTTACGAGCAGTACTTC. It yields the protein CATTSGRAGYEQYF.

The V gene is TRBV20-1, the J gene TRBJ2-3; 7 nucleotides align to TRBD1. CDR3 size: 13 residues. V lost 3 bases, J lost 2 bases, and 2 bases stayed unmatched. The germline V gene encodes CDR1 DFQATT and CDR2 SNEGSKA (reference sequence). The CDR3 DNA sequence: TGCAGTGCTAGCGACAGGGTCACAGATACGCAGTATTTT. Residues: CSASDRVTDTQYF.

This clonotype was seen ten or more times. The rearrangement uses TRBV27 and TRBJ1-2, with D perhaps TRBD1 (5 bases). Trimming pared 3 bases from V and 4 bases from J, leaving 12 bases between. The CDR3 consists of 14 residues. Looked up from germline, CDR1 is MNHEY and CDR2 is SMNVEV (reference sequence). The CDR3 protein is CASSFLDSRYGYTF. The CDR3 region has the DNA TGTGCCAGCAGTTTTCTCGACAGCCGCTATGGCTACACCTTC.

Many counts were recorded for this clonotype. The chain joins TRBV7-2 to TRBJ2-1; D not resolved. V lost 2 bases and J lost 1, with 3 bases in between. The V gene's germline CDR1 is SGHTA and CDR2 FQGNSA. This CDR3 region has 13 residues. The CDR3 region has the DNA TGTGCCAGCAGCTTACCTTCCTACAATGAGCAGTTCTTC. It translates to CASSLPSYNEQFF.

This clonotype was seen a handful of times. This chain uses TRBV12-3 or TRBV12-4 with TRBJ2-3; 12 bases match TRBD2. The CDR3 runs 16 residues. V lost 4 bases, J lost 6 bases, and 8 bases stayed unmatched. CDR3 loop: CASSSLAGGLGDTQYF. The CDR3 DNA sequence: TGTGCCAGCAGTTCTCTAGCGGGAGGGCTAGGGGATACGCAGTATTTT.

This clonotype was counted only a few times. At one end, the junction sequence differs from germline, possibly due to a read error. V is TRBV28 and J is TRBJ2-2; D remains unclear. CDR1 is MDHEN, CDR2 SYDVKM, per germline. CDR3 length: 15 residues. The CDR3 loop is CAGSLPRADQGELFF. The CDR3 region has the DNA TGTGCCGGCAGTTTACCCCGGGCAGATCAAGGGGAGCTGTTTTTT.

A few counts support this clonotype. The chain couples TRBV5-1 to TRBJ2-1; D is uncertain. Per germline, CDR1 SGHRS and CDR2 YFSETQ. V was trimmed by 4 bases and J by 5 bases, leaving 10 bases between them. The CDR3 totals 13 residues. CDR3 nucleotides: TGCGCCAGCAGCCCTTTGGATCACAATGAGCAGTTCTTC. Its protein is CASSPLDHNEQFF.

The chain couples TRBV12-3 or TRBV12-4 to TRBJ2-3; D assignment may be TRBD1 or TRBD2 (5 bases each). Trimming shortened V by 5 bases and J by 8 bases, and 20 bases separated the two germline ends. The CDR3 covers 15 residues. The CDR3 here is CASSVFGTRAGTQYF. CDR3 DNA: TGTGCCAGCAGTGTCTTTGGGACGAGGGCGGGTACGCAGTATTTT.

In this sample, this clonotype turned up many times. The rearrangement uses TRBV4-2 and TRBJ2-7; tentative D call: TRBD2 (6 bases). V was cut by 5 bases and J by 4 bases, with 18 bases left in between. Germline V gene sequence: CDR1 LGHNA, CDR2 YNFKEQ. The CDR3 sequence is 15 residues long. The CDR3 DNA reads as TGTGCCAGCAGCATGTTTTGGGGAGGAGAGTACGAGCAGTACTTC. This encodes CASSMFWGGEYEQYF.

J is TRBJ2-7 and V is TRBV7-6; tentatively, D is TRBD1 (6 bases). The CDR3 is 18 amino acids. The germline V gene encodes CDR1 SGHVS and CDR2 FNYEAQ. Trimming removed 3 bases at V and 2 bases at J, with 23 bases between. Written as DNA, the CDR3 is TGTGCCAGCAGCTTGGTCCCTTACCGGGACATAGAAACCTACGAGCAGTACTTC. Protein sequence: CASSLVPYRDIETYEQYF. Complete variable domain (other parts from reference TRBV7-6 and TRBJ2-7): GAGVSQSPRYKVTKRGQDVALRCDPISGHVSLYWYRQALGQGPEFLTYFNYEAQQDKSGLPNDRFSAERPEGSISTLTIQRTEQRDSAMYRCASSLVPYRDIETYEQYFGPGTRLTVT.

This clonotype was observed a few times. V is TRBV10-3 and J is TRBJ2-3, with 8 bases matching TRBD2. V lost 5 bases and J lost 4; bases outside the gene matches: 2. The CDR3 loop spans 13 amino acids. The germline V gene has CDR1 ENHRY and CDR2 SYGVKD. The CDR3 sequence: CAISREGADTQYF. The CDR3 DNA follows: TGTGCCATCAGTCGGGAGGGGGCAGATACGCAGTATTTT.

This clonotype was observed a handful of times. The J gene is TRBJ2-5, the V gene TRBV7-6, with D possibly matching TRBD1 (5 bases). Germline CDR1 is SGHVS and CDR2 is FNYEAQ. The CDR3 runs 14 residues. Trimming took off 7 bases at V and 5 bases at J, with 17 bases between the two ends. CDR3 in DNA: TGTGCCAGCACCTTTTCAGGGTCCGGGGAGACCCAGTACTTC. It is translated as CASTFSGSGETQYF.

This clonotype was seen only a few times. The V call is TRBV7-9, the J call TRBJ2-1; 11 bases match TRBD2. The V segment lost 8 bases and the J segment 5 bases; nucleotides outside the gene matches: 8. The CDR3 has 15 residues. Germline CDR1 SEHNR, CDR2 FQNEAQ (reference sequence). CDR3 residues: CASPVSGRANNEQFF. DNA for the CDR3: TGTGCCAGCCCGGTTAGCGGGAGGGCAAACAATGAGCAGTTCTTC.

This clonotype was found a few times. The chain employs TRBV6-1 and TRBJ2-3; no firm D call. Trimming cost V 3 bases and J 0 bases, with 10 bases left between them. Germline V gene data show CDR1 as MNHNS and CDR2 as SASEGT. The CDR3 contains 15 residues. This CDR3 is CASSEILISTDTQYF. The CDR3 DNA sequence: TGTGCCAGCAGTGAGATTCTCATTAGCACAGATACGCAGTATTTT.

The J gene is TRBJ2-2, the V gene TRBV6-6, with D possibly matching TRBD1 (6 bases). The length of the CDR3 is 17 residues. CDR1 and CDR2 from the germline V gene are MNHNY and SVGAGI (reference sequence). Trimming pared 5 bases from V and 2 bases from J, leaving 18 bases between. The CDR3, as DNA: TGTGCCAGCAGTACAGTTATCAGGGGCCCAAACACCGGGGAGCTGTTTTTT. Protein product: CASSTVIRGPNTGELFF.

The gene calls are TRBV5-1 and TRBJ2-7; D is ambiguous. Between the trimmed V and J ends, which lost 0 bases and 3 bases, there was a span of 10 bases. Germline V gene data show CDR1 as SGHRS and CDR2 as YFSETQ. The CDR3 loop spans 14 amino acids. Here the CDR3 DNA reads TGCGCCAGCAGCTTGGATTTAGTCGGCTACGAGCAGTACTTC. Its protein is CASSLDLVGYEQYF.

This clonotype was picked up a small number of times. In nucleotides, the CDR3 is TGCAGCGTCCGCGACAGGGGGAACACTGAAGCTTTCTTT. It is translated as CSVRDRGNTEAFF. The chain employs TRBV29-1 and TRBJ1-1; the match to TRBD1 covers 8 bases. This CDR3 is 13 amino acids long. Trimming cost V 6 bases and J 1 base; bases outside gene matches: 4. Germline loops: CDR1 SQVTM, CDR2 ANQGSEA.

The V call is TRBV4-1, the J call TRBJ1-1; TRBD1 might be the D (5 bases). Germline V gene data show CDR1 as MGHRA and CDR2 as YSYEKL. Trimming removed 1 base from V and 7 bases from J, with 13 bases in between. This CDR3 has 14 residues. As DNA, the CDR3 is TGCGCCAGCAGCCAAGGCAGGGCGTCCAATGAAGCTTTCTTT. Its translation is CASSQGRASNEAFF.

CDR3 amino acids: CASNPLGRGLNQPQHF. In DNA, the CDR3 is TGTGCCAGCAACCCCCTGGGCAGGGGGCTCAATCAGCCCCAGCATTTT. This chain joins TRBV6-2 or TRBV6-3 and TRBJ1-5, with 8 bases that match TRBD1. The CDR3 covers 16 residues. V was pared by 7 bases and J by 3 bases, with 11 bases of the junction left unmatched. CDR1 MNHEY and CDR2 SVGEGT come from the germline V gene.

This clonotype was recorded a few times. CDR3 sequence (DNA): TGCAGTGCTAGAAGGACAGGGCCCTACAATGAGCAGTTCTTC. Translation gives CSARRTGPYNEQFF. The chain couples TRBV20-1 to TRBJ2-1, with 8 nucleotides matching TRBD1. The CDR3 is made up of 14 amino acids. Germline V lookup: CDR1 DFQATT, CDR2 SNEGSKA (reference sequence). V lost 2 bases to trimming and J lost 2 bases; unmatched junction nucleotides: 2.

This clonotype was seen more than once but under ten times. CDR3 amino acids: CASRTRRDKYNEQFF. Here the CDR3 DNA reads TGTGCCAGCAGGACGCGCCGGGACAAATACAATGAGCAGTTCTTC. The chain is built from TRBV7-2 and TRBJ2-1, with D maybe TRBD1 (6 bases). Trimming shortened V by 6 bases and J by 4 bases, and 16 bases separated the two germline ends. The CDR3 length is 15 residues. The germline CDR1 and CDR2 sequences are SGHTA and FQGNSA.

V and J are TRBV27 and TRBJ2-1; 7 bases match TRBD2. The end of the DNA aligns better with TRBJ2-7, so the J call may be wrong. Per the germline V gene, CDR1 is MNHEY and CDR2 is SMNVEV (reference sequence). The CDR3 has 14 residues. CDR3 in amino acids: CASSLSTSYNEQYF. The CDR3 coding sequence is TGTGCCAGCAGTTTATCGACTAGCTACAATGAGCAGTACTTC.

V is TRBV20-1 and J is TRBJ1-5, with 10 bases identical to TRBD1. The V and J ends lost 6 bases and 6 bases, in that order; junction bases with no gene match: 5. This CDR3 contains 13 residues. CDR1 DFQATT and CDR2 SNEGSKA come from the germline V gene (reference sequence). CDR3 bases: TGCAGTGCCGCAGACAGGGGGCTTCAGCCCCAGCATTTT. This codes for CSAADRGLQPQHF.

V usage is TRBV4-2 and J usage is TRBJ1-2; 9 nucleotides align to TRBD1. The CDR3 is 14 amino acids. Germline V gene lookup returns CDR1 LGHNA and CDR2 YNFKEQ. With V trimmed by 8 bases and J by 4 bases, 8 bases remained unmatched. CDR3 DNA sequence: TGTGCCAGCTTTTCTTCGGGACAGGGCTATGGCTACACCTTC. Translation: CASFSSGQGYGYTF.

The CDR3 DNA sequence: TGTGCCAGCAGCTTCTACGGGACTCCCGACTACGAGCAGTACTTC. This translates into CASSFYGTPDYEQYF. The gene calls are TRBV5-6 and TRBJ2-7; possibly TRBD2 for D (6 bases). Trimming cost V 2 bases and J 3 bases, with 15 bases left between them. CDR1 is SGHDT, CDR2 YYEEEE, per germline. The CDR3 consists of 15 residues.

The chain carries TRBV5-1 and TRBJ2-1; perhaps TRBD2 as D (7 bases). The germline V gene encodes CDR1 SGHRS and CDR2 YFSETQ. Trimming pared 0 bases from V and 4 bases from J, leaving 17 bases between. CDR3 size: 17 residues. The DNA for the CDR3 is TGCGCCAGCAGCTTGGCCAACGGGCGGGGGCCTTACAATGAGCAGTTCTTC. Its translation: CASSLANGRGPYNEQFF.

The genes are TRBV6-5 and TRBJ1-1; 7 bases line up with TRBD1. After removal of 5 bases from V and 4 bases from J, the junction contained 10 bases not matched to a gene. The V gene's germline CDR1 is MNHEY and CDR2 SVGAGI. CDR3 length: 15 residues. CDR3 amino acids: CASSILGTDLTEAFF. The CDR3 nucleotides read TGTGCCAGCAGTATCCTCGGGACAGATCTCACTGAAGCTTTCTTT.

The V and J genes are TRBV2 and TRBJ2-1; weak D call: TRBD2 (6 bases). The CDR3 spans 12 residues. CDR1 is SNHLY and CDR2 is FYNNEI in the germline V gene. Trimming took 5 bases from V and 9 from J, leaving 11 bases between them. CDR3 bases: TGTGCCAGCAGTCGACTAGTGTGTGAGCAGTTCTTC. It specifies CASSRLVCEQFF.